This TCR beta chain was obtained from a study of blood T cell repertoires in COVID-19. For the study at large: Researchers got acute and convalescent COVID-19 samples from the United States, Italy and Spain.

The CDR3 length is 17 residues. Germline loops: CDR1 MRHNA, CDR2 SNTAGT. Unmatched junction bases numbered 7, after V lost 7 bases and J lost 0 bases. The table came from immunoSEQ multiplex PCR; TCRdb's copy has only in-frame clones and leaves some out. Of about 320,000 clones listed, approximately 88% were seen once; the top ten hold 1.5% to 2%. Patients at the Seattle site were enrolled during active infection and followed longitudinally. The sequenced material came from peripheral blood. This TCR came from a woman between 25 and 40 years old with COVID-19, enrolled during active disease. V is TRBV6-4 and J is TRBJ2-4; 12 bases match TRBD2. The DNA for the CDR3 is TGTGCCAGCACCGGACTAGCGGGGATGCTAGCCAAAAACATTCAGTACTTC. This codes for CASTGLAGMLAKNIQYF.